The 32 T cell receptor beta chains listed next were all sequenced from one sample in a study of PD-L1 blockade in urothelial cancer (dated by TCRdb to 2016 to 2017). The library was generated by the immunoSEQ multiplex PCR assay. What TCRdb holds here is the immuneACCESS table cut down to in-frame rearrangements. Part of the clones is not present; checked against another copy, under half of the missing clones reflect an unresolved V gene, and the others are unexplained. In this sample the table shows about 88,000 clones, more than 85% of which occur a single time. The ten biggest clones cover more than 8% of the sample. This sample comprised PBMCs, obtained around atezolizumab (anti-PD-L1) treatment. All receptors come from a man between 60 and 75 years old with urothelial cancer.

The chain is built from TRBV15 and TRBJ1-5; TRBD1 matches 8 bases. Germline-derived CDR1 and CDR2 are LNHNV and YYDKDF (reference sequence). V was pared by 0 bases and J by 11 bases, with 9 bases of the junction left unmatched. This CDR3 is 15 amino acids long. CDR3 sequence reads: CATSREKTGGPTQHF. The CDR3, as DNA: TGTGCCACCAGCAGAGAAAAAACAGGGGGTCCGACCCAGCATTTT.

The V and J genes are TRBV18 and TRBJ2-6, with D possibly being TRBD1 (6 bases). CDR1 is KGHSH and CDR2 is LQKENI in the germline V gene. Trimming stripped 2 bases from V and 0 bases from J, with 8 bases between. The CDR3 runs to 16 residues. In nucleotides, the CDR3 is TGTGCCAGCTCACCAACAGGGTTCTCTGGGGCCAACGTCCTGACTTTC. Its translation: CASSPTGFSGANVLTF.

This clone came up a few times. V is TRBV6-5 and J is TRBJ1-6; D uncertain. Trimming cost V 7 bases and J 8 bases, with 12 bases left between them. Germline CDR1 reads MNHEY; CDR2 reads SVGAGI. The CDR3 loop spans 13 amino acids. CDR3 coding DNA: TGTGCCAGCAAAAACGAGGGCTATTCACCCCTCCACTTT. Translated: CASKNEGYSPLHF.

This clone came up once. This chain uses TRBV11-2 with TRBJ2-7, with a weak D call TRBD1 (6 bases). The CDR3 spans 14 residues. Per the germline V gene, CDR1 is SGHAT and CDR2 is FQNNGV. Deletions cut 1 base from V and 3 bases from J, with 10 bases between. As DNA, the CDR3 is TGTGCCAGCAGCTTAGCGGCAGGGGTCTACGAGCAGTACTTC. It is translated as CASSLAAGVYEQYF.

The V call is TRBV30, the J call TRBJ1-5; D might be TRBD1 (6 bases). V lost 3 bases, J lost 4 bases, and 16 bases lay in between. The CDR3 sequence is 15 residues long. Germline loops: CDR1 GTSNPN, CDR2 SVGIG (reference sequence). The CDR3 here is CAWRAPRGGNQPQHF. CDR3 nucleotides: TGTGCCTGGAGGGCCCCCAGGGGAGGGAATCAGCCCCAGCATTTT.

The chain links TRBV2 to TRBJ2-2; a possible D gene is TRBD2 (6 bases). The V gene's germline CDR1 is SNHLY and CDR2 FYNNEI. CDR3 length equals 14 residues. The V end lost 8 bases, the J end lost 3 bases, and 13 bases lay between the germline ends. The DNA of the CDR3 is TGTGCCAGCGGGTCTAGCGACTACACCGGGGAGCTGTTTTTT. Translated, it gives CASGSSDYTGELFF.

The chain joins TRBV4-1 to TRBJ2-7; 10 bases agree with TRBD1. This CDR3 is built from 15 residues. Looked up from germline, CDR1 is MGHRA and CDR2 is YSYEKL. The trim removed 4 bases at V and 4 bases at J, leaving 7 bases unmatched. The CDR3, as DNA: TGCGCCAGCAGCCCATCCGGGACAGGGGAATACGAGCAGTACTTC. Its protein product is CASSPSGTGEYEQYF.

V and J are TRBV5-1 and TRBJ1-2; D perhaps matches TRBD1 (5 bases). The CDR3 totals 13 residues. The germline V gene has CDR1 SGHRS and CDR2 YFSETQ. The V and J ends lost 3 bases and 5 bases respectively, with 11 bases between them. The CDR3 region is CASSWGTGYGYTF. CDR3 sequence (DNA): TGCGCCAGCAGCTGGGGGACTGGGTATGGCTACACCTTC.

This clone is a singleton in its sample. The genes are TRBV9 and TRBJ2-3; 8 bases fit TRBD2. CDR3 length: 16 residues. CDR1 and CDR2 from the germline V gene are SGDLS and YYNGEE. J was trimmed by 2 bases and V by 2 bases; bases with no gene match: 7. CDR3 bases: TGTGCCAGCAGCGTCAGTACTAGCGGAACCACAGATACGCAGTATTTT. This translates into CASSVSTSGTTDTQYF.

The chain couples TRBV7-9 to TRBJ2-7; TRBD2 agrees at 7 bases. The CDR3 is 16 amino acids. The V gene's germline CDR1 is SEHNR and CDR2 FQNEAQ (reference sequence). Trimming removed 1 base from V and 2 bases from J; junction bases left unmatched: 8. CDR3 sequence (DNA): TGTGCCAGCAGCTTAGGGGCTAGCGGAGTACCCTACGAGCAGTACTTC. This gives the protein CASSLGASGVPYEQYF. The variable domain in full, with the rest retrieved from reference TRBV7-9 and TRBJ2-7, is DTGVSQNPRHKITKRGQNVTFRCDPISEHNRLYWYRQTLGQGPEFLTYFQNEAQLEKSRLLSDRFSAERPKGSFSTLEIQRTEQGDSAMYLCASSLGASGVPYEQYFGPGTRLTVT.

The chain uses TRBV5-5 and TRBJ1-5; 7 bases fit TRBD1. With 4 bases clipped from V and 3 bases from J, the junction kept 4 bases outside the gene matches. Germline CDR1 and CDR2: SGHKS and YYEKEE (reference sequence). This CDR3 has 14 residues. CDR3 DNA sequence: TGTGCCAGCAGCCGACAGGGCGCCAATCAGCCCCAGCATTTT. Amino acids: CASSRQGANQPQHF.

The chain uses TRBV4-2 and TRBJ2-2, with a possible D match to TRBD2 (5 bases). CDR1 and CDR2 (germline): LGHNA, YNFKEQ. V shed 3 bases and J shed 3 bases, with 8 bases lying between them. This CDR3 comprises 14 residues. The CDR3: CASSHRDYTGELFF. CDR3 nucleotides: TGTGCCAGCAGCCACCGGGATTACACCGGGGAGCTGTTTTTT.

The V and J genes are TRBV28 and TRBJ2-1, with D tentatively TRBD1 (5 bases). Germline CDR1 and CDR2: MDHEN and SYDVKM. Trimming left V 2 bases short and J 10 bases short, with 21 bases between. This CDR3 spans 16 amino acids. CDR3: CASSLNLNSRDREQFF. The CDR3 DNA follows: TGTGCCAGCAGTTTAAATCTAAATAGCAGGGATAGGGAGCAGTTCTTC.

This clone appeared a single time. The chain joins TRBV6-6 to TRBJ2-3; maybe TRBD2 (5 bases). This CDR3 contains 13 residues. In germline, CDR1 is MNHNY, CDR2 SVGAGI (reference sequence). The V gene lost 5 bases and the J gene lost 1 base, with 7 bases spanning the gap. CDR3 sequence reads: CASSEGGTDTQYF. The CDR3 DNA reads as TGTGCCAGCAGTGAGGGAGGCACAGATACGCAGTATTTT.

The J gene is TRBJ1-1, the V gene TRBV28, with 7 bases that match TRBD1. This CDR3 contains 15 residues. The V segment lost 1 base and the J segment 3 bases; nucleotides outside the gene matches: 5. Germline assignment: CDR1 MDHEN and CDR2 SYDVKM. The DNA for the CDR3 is TGTGCCAGCAGTTTATCTCCAGGGGGTGACACTGAAGCTTTCTTT. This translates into CASSLSPGGDTEAFF.

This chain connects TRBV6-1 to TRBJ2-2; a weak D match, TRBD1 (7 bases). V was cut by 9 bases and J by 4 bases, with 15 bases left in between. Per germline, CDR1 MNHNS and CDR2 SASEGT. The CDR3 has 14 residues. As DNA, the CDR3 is TGTGCCAGTCAAGGGACAGCGGGCACCGGGGAGCTGTTTTTT. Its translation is CASQGTAGTGELFF.

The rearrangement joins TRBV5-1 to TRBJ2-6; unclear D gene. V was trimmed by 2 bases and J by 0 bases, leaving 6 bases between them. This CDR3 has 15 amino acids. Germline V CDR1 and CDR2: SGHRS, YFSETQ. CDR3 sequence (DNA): TGCGCCAGCAGCTTCGTACTCTCTGGGGCCAACGTCCTGACTTTC. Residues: CASSFVLSGANVLTF.

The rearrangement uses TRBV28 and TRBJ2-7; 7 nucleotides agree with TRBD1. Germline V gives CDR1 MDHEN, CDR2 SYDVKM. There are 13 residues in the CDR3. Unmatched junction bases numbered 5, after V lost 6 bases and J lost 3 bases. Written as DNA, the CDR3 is TGTGCCAGCAGACTCGCAGGGGGCTACGAGCAGTACTTC. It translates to CASRLAGGYEQYF.

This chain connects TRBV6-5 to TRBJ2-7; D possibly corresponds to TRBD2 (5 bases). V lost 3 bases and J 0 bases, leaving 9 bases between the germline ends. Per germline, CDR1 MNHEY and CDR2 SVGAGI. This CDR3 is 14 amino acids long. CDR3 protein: CASSYSGSSYEQYF. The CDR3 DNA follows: TGTGCCAGCAGTTATTCGGGGAGCTCCTACGAGCAGTACTTC.

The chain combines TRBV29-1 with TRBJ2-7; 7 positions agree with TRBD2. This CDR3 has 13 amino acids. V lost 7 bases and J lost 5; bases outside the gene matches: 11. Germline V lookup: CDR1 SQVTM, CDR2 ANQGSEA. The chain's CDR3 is CSAEGLRDHEQYF. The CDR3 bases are TGCAGCGCCGAGGGACTAAGGGATCACGAGCAGTACTTC.

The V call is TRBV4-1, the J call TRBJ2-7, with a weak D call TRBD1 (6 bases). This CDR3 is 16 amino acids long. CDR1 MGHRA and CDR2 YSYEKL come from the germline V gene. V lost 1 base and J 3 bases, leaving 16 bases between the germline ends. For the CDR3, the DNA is TGCGCCAGCAGCCAAGCATCGCAGGGGATTCTCTACGAGCAGTACTTC. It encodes CASSQASQGILYEQYF.

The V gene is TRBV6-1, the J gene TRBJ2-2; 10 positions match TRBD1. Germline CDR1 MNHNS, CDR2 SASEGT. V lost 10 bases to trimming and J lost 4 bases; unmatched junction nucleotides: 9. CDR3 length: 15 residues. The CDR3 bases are TGTGCCACCTCCCTGACAGGGGGCCGCACCGGGGAGCTGTTTTTT. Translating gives CATSLTGGRTGELFF.

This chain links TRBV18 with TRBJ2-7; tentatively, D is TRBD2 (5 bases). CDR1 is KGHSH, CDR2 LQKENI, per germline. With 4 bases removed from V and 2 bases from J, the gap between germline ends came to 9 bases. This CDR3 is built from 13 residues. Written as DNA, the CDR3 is TGTGCCAGCTCACAGGGAGCCCCCTACGAGCAGTACTTC. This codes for CASSQGAPYEQYF.

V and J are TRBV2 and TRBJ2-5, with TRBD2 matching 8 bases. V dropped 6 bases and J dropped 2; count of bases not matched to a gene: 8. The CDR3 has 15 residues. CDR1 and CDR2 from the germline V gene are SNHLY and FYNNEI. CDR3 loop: CASSSTSGDQETQYF. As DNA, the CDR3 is TGTGCCAGCAGCTCTACTAGCGGCGATCAAGAGACCCAGTACTTC.

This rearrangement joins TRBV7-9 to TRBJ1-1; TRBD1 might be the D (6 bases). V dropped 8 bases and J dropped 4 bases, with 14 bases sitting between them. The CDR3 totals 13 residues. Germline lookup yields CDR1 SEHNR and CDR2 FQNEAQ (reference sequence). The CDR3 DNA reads TGTGCCAGCTGCGGACAGAGCTCCACTGAAGCTTTCTTT. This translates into CASCGQSSTEAFF. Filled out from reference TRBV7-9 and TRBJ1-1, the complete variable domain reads DTGVSQNPRHKITKRGQNVTFRCDPISEHNRLYWYRQTLGQGPEFLTYFQNEAQLEKSRLLSDRFSAERPKGSFSTLEIQRTEQGDSAMYLCASCGQSSTEAFFGQGTRLTVV.

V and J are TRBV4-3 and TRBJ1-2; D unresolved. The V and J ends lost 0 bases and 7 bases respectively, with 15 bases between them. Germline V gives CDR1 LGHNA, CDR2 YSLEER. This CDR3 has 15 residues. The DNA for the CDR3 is TGCGCCAGCAGCCAAGAATGGGCTGACACCTTTGGCTACACCTTC. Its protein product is CASSQEWADTFGYTF.

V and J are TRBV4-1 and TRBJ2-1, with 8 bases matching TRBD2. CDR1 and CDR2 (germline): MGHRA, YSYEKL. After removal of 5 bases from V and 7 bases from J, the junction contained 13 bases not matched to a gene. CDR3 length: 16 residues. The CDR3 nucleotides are TGCGCCAGCAGCAAAGTAGCGGGACCCTCAAGGAATGAGCAGTTCTTC. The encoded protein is CASSKVAGPSRNEQFF.

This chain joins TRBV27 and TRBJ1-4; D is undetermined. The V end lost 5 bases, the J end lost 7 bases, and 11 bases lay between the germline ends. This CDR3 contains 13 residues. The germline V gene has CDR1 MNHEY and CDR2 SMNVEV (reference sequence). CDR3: CASSIRRSEKLFF. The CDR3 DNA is TGTGCCAGCAGTATACGACGGAGTGAAAAACTGTTTTTT. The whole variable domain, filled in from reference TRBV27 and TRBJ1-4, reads EAQVTQNPRYLITVTGKKLTVTCSQNMNHEYMSWYRQDPGLGLRQIYYSMNVEVTDKGDVPEGYKVSRKEKRNFPLILESPSPNQTSLYFCASSIRRSEKLFFGSGTQLSVL.

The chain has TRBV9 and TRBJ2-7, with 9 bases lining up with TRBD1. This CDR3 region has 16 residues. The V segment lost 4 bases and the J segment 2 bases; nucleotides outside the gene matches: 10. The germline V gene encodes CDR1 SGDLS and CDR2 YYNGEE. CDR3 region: CASSLTGTGTPYEQYF. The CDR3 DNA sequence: TGTGCCAGCAGCTTAACCGGGACAGGGACCCCCTACGAGCAGTACTTC.

In DNA, the CDR3 is TGTGCCAGCAGCTTGTCGGAGACTGAAGCTTTCTTT. It codes for CASSLSETEAFF. J is TRBJ1-1 and V is TRBV11-2; D not certain. CDR3 length: 12 amino acids. CDR1 and CDR2 from the germline V gene are SGHAT and FQNNGV. Trimming stripped 3 bases from V and 5 bases from J, with 7 bases between. Supplemented by reference TRBV11-2 and TRBJ1-1, the full variable domain reads EAGVAQSPRYKIIEKRQSVAFWCNPISGHATLYWYQQILGQGPKLLIQFQNNGVVDDSQLPKDRFSAERLKGVDSTLKIQPAKLEDSAVYLCASSLSETEAFFGQGTRLTVV.

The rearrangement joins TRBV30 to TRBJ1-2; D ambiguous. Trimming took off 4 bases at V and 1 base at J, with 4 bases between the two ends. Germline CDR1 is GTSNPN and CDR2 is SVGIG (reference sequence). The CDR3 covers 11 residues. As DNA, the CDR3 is TGTGCCTGGACGGTTAACTATGGCTACACCTTC. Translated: CAWTVNYGYTF.

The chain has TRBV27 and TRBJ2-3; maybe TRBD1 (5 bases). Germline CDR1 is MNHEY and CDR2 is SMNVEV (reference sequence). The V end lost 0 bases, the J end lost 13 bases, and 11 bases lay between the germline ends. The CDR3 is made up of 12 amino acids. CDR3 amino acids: CASSLSIGVEYF. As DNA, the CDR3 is TGTGCCAGCAGTTTATCGATAGGGGTGGAGTATTTT.